Presented here are 4 T cell receptor beta chains from one specimen sequenced in a study of response to subunit inactivated influenza vaccine. Each CDR3 protein gets one entry after TCRdb re-called the RT-PCR reads with MiXCR. The table has about half a million distinct CDR3 sequences, around 25% seen once. The material was CD4+ T cells sorted from PBMCs, obtained approximately 5 days after vaccination. All receptors come from a man aged 45-60 years who received an inactivated influenza vaccine.

The table lists this clonotype with a few counts. CDR3 in amino acids: CASSLGSSGASYEQYF. CDR3 coding DNA: TGTGCCAGCAGTTTAGGGAGTAGCGGGGCCTCCTACGAGCAGTACTTC. V usage is TRBV12-3 or TRBV12-4 and J usage is TRBJ2-7, with 8 bases that match TRBD2. The CDR3 loop spans 16 amino acids. V lost 1 base to trimming and J lost 0 bases; unmatched junction nucleotides: 5.

This clonotype was seen a few times. The V call is TRBV18, the J call TRBJ2-7; D is unresolved. V lost 1 base and J 6 bases, leaving 10 bases between the germline ends. This CDR3 has 13 amino acids. Germline assignment: CDR1 KGHSH and CDR2 LQKENI. Written as DNA, the CDR3 is TGTGCCAGCTCACCACAGGGAATTGGCGAGCAGTACTTC. It codes for CASSPQGIGEQYF.

The chain employs TRBV29-1 and TRBJ2-5; D unresolved. Germline CDR1 reads SQVTM; CDR2 reads ANQGSEA. The CDR3 totals 13 residues. V dropped 7 bases and J dropped 6 bases, with 18 bases sitting between them. CDR3 residues: CSAYLKMAQTQYF. CDR3 nucleotide sequence: TGCAGCGCCTATCTTAAAATGGCGCAGACCCAGTACTTC. Using reference TRBV29-1 and TRBJ2-5 for the parts outside the CDR3, the full variable domain is SAVISQKPSRDICQRGTSLTIQCQVDSQVTMMFWYRQQPGQSLTLIATANQGSEATYESGFVIDKFPISRPNLTFSTLTVSNMSPEDSSIYLCSAYLKMAQTQYFGPGTRLLVL.

The CDR3, as DNA: TGTGCCAGCAGCCCGGGACTAGCGGGCCCCTACGAGCAGTACTTC. Its translation: CASSPGLAGPYEQYF. The chain couples TRBV12-3 or TRBV12-4 to TRBJ2-7, with 12 bases identical to TRBD2. The CDR3 consists of 15 residues. Trimming removed 6 bases from V and 2 bases from J; junction bases left unmatched: 5.